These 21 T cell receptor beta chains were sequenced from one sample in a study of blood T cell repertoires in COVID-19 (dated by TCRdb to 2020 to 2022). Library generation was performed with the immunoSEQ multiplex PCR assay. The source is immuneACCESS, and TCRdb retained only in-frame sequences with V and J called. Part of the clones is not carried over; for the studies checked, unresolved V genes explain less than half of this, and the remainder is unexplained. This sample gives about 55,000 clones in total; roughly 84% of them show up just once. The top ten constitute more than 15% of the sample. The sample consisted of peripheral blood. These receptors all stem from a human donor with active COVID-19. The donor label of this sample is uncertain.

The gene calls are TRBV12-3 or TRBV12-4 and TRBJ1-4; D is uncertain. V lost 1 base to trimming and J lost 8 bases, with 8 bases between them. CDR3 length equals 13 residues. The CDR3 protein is CASSLDGREKLFF. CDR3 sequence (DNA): TGTGCCAGCAGTTTAGATGGGAGGGAAAAACTGTTTTTT.

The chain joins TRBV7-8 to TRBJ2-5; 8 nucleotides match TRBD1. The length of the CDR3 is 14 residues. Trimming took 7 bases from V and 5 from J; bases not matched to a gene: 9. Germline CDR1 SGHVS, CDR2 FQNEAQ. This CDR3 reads CASTYPGGGETQYF. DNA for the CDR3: TGTGCCAGCACCTATCCAGGGGGCGGCGAGACCCAGTACTTC.

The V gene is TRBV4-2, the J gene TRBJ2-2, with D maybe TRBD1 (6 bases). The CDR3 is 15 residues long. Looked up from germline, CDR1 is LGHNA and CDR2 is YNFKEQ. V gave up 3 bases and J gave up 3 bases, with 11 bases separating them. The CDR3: CASSQADRYTGELFF. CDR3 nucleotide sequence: TGTGCCAGCAGCCAGGCAGACAGGTACACCGGGGAGCTGTTTTTT.

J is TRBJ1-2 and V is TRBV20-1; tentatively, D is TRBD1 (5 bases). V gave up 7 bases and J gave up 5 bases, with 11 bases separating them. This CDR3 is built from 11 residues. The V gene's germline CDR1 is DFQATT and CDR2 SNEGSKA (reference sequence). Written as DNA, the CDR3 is TGCAGTGGGAAGGGGTCGTATGGCTACACCTTC. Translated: CSGKGSYGYTF.

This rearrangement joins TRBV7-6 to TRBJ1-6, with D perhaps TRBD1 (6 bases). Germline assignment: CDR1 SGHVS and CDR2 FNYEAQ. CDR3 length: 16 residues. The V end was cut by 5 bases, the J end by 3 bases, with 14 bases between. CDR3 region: CASSPNRVDYNSPLHF. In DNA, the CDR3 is TGTGCCAGCAGCCCGAACAGGGTAGACTATAATTCACCCCTCCACTTT.

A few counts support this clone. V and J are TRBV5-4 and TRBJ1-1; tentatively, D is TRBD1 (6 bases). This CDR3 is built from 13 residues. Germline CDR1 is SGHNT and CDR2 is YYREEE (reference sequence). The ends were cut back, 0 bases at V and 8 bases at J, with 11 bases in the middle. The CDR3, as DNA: TGTGCCAGCAGCTTGGGGGGAACAGGGGAAGCTTTCTTT. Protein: CASSLGGTGEAFF.

CDR3 protein: CASSVDSRQETQYF. The CDR3 DNA is TGTGCCAGCAGCGTAGACAGCCGCCAAGAGACCCAGTACTTC. This chain connects TRBV9 to TRBJ2-5; D remains unclear. CDR1 SGDLS and CDR2 YYNGEE come from the germline V gene. V was shortened by 0 bases and J by 1 base, with 7 bases between the two germline ends. This CDR3 region has 14 residues.

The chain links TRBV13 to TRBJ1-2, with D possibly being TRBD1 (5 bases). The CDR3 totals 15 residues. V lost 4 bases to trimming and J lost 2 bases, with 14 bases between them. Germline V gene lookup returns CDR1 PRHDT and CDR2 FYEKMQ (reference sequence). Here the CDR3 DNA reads TGTGCCAGCAGCTCTTCCGACAGACCAAACTATGGCTACACCTTC. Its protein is CASSSSDRPNYGYTF. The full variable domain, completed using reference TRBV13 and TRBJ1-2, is AAGVIQSPRHLIKEKRETATLKCYPIPRHDTVYWYQQGPGQDPQFLISFYEKMQSDKGSIPDRFSAQQFSDYHSELNMSSLELGDSALYFCASSSSDRPNYGYTFGSGTRLTVV.

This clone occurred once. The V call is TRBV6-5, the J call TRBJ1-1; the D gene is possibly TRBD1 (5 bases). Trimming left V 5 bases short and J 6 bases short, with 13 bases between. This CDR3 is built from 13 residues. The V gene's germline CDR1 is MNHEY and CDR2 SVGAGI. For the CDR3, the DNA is TGTGCCAGCAGTCCCACAGGCAGATCTGAAGCTTTCTTT. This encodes CASSPTGRSEAFF.

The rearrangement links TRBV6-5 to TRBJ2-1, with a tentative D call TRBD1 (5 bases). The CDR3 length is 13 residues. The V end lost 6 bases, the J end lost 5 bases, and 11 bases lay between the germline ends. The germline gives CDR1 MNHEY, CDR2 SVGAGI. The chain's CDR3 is CASRTPTDNEQFF. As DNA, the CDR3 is TGTGCCAGCAGAACCCCGACAGACAATGAGCAGTTCTTC.

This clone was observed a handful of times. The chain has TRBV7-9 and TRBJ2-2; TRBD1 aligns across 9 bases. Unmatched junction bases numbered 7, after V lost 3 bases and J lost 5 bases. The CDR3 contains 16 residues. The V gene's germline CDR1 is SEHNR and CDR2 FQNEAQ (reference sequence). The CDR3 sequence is CASSFPLGTGTGELFF. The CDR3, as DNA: TGTGCCAGCAGCTTTCCACTGGGGACAGGGACCGGGGAGCTGTTTTTT.

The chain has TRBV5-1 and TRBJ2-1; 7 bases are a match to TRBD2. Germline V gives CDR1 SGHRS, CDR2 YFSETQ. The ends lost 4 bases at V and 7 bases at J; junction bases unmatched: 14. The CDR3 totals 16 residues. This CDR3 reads CASSLRGWREGNEQFF. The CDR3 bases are TGCGCCAGCAGCCTCCGGGGATGGAGGGAGGGGAATGAGCAGTTCTTC.

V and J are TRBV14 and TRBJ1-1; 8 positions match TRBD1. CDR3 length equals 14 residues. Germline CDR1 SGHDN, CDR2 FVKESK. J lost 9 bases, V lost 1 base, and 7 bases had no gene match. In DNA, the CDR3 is TGTGCCAGCAGCCAAGGCAGGGGGCCCTGGAAAGCTTTCTTT. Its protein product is CASSQGRGPWKAFF. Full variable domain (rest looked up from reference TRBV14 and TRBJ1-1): EAGVTQFPSHSVIEKGQTVTLRCDPISGHDNLYWYRRVMGKEIKFLLHFVKESKQDESGMPNNRFLAERTGGTYSTLKVQPAELEDSGVYFCASSQGRGPWKAFFGQGTRLTVV.

The chain's CDR3 is CASSEAGGAYNEQFF. The CDR3 DNA follows: TGTGCCAGCAGTGAAGCGGGGGGAGCATACAATGAGCAGTTCTTC. This chain connects TRBV2 to TRBJ2-1, with D possibly matching TRBD2 (6 bases). The germline V and J ends were trimmed by 0 bases and 4 bases, with 10 bases remaining between them. The CDR3 has 15 amino acids. Germline loops: CDR1 SNHLY, CDR2 FYNNEI.

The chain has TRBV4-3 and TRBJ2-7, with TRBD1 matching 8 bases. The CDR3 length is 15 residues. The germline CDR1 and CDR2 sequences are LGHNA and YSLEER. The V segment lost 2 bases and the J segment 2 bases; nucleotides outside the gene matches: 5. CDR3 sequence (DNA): TGCGCCAGCAGCCAATACAGGGGGTCCCCCTACGAGCAGTACTTC. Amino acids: CASSQYRGSPYEQYF.

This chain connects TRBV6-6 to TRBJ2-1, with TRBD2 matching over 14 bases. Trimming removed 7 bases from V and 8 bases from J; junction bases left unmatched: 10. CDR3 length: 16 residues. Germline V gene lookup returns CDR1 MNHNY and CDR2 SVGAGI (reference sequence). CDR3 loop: CASTDQTSGGVYEQFF. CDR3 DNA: TGTGCCAGCACCGATCAGACTAGCGGGGGGGTCTATGAGCAGTTCTTC.

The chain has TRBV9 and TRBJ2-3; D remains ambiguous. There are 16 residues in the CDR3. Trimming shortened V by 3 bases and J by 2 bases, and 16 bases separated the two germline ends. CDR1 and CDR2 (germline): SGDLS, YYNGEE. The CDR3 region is CASSARSKLSTDTQYF. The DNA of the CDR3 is TGTGCCAGCAGCGCCCGATCTAAGCTTTCCACAGATACGCAGTATTTT.

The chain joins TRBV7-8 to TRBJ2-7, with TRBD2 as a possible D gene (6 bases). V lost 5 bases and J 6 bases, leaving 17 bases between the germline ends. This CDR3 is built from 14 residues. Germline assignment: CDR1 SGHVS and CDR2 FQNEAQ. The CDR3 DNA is TGTGCCAGCAGCCATGCGGGGCTGGGGGGCGAGCAGTACTTC. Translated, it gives CASSHAGLGGEQYF.

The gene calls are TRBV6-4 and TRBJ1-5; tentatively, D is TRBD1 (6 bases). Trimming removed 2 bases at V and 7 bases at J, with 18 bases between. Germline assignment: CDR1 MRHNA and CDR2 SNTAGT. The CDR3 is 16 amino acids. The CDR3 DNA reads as TGTGCCAGCAGTGACCGGACCACAGGGACGCACCAGCCCCAGCATTTT. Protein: CASSDRTTGTHQPQHF.

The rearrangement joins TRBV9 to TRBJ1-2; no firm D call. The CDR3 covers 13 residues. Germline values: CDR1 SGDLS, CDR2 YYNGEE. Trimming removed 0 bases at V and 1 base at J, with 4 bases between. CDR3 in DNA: TGTGCCAGCAGCGTAGACATTAACTATGGCTACACCTTC. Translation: CASSVDINYGYTF.

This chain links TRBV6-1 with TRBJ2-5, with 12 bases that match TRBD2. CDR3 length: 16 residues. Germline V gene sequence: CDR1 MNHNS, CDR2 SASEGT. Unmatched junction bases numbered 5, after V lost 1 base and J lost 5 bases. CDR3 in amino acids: CASSEGLAGGRETQYF. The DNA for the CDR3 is TGTGCCAGCAGTGAAGGTCTAGCGGGGGGGCGCGAGACCCAGTACTTC.